This T cell receptor beta chain was identified in a study of blood T cell repertoires in COVID-19. For the study at large: The cDNA or gDNA used as material had been derived from T cells, B-cell-depleted T cells, or PBMCs.

Germline V gives CDR1 MDHEN, CDR2 SYDVKM. This CDR3 has 14 amino acids. Trimming took 6 bases from V and 8 from J; bases not matched to a gene: 8. The authors' processing: Estimation of nucleated cell counts relied on the amplification of reference gene primers. Only in-frame clones appear in the TCRdb table, and some are missing; sequencing was by immunoSEQ multiplex PCR. V, J and clone size are those of that table, while D and trimming were read from the DNA. The data contain 81,000 or so clones, roughly 92% of them singletons. The sequencing input was peripheral blood. The chain combines TRBV28 with TRBJ2-2, with 8 bases fitting TRBD2. The origin of this receptor is a woman aged 60-75 years with active COVID-19. The CDR3 reads CASSSPGGSGELFF. CDR3 coding DNA: TGTGCCAGCAGCTCTCCGGGGGGGTCAGGGGAGCTGTTTTTT.